These T cell receptor beta chains were read from a single sample in a study of T cells during gluten challenge in celiac disease. TCRdb processed the single-cell sequencing reads anew with MiXCR; each CDR3 protein has one entry. The sample has over 250 distinct CDR3 sequences; around 40% are singletons. The sequencing here drew on gluten-specific CD4+ T cells sorted from the duodenum using tetramers, taken at baseline or on day 14 of gluten challenge (not recorded which). The receptor source for this set is a female donor with celiac disease. CDR3s include the opening cysteine and the closing phenylalanine or tryptophan. The order of the fields is clone size, V gene, J gene, D gene, CDR3 length, CDR3 DNA, CDR3 protein. The D gene is left open where the match is weak. Size is omitted from some rows. Given values are once, few, many or a class for expanded clones.

-,TRBV20-1,TRBJ2-2,-,14,TGCAGTGCTAGTCTTGTCGGGGGCACCGGGGAGCTGTTTTTT,CSASLVGGTGELFF
-,TRBV6-2/TRBV6-3,TRBJ2-7,TRBD2,17,TGTGCCAGCTCACCCGGGACTAGCGGGGATGGCTCCTACGAGCAGTACTTC,CASSPGTSGDGSYEQYF
-,TRBV5-6,TRBJ1-1,-,15,TGTGCCAGCAGCTTGCTCCCCGTCGGGGACACTGAAGCTTTCTTT,CASSLLPVGDTEAFF
-,TRBV19,TRBJ2-2,-,17,TGTGCCAGTAGTATTTTCGCCCTCGGGACTAACACCGGGGAGCTGTTTTTT,CASSIFALGTNTGELFF
-,TRBV29-1,TRBJ2-3,TRBD1,17,TGCAGCGTTGCACTATTAGTTACAGGGGATGGCACAGATACGCAGTATTTT,CSVALLVTGDGTDTQYF
-,TRBV7-2,TRBJ2-3,-,14,TGTGCCAGCAGCTTAAGGACTGGGGGGTCTACGCAGTATTTT,CASSLRTGGSTQYF
few,TRBV7-2,TRBJ1-2,-,14,TGTGCCAGCAGCCCCCACATGATAAGGGATGGCTACACCTTC,CASSPHMIRDGYTF
-,TRBV5-1,TRBJ1-1,-,13,TGCGCCAGCAGCATCACTCAGAACACTGAAGCTTTCTTT,CASSITQNTEAFF
large,TRBV7-2,TRBJ1-1,-,13,TGTGCCAGCAGCTTGCACGAGGGGGGTGAAGCTTTCTTT,CASSLHEGGEAFF
once,TRBV6-2/TRBV6-3,TRBJ1-5,-,12,TGTGCCAGCAGGAGGTGGGATCAGCCCCAGCATTTT,CASRRWDQPQHF
-,TRBV7-3,TRBJ2-1,-,13,TGTGCCAGCAGCATATTACAGGGACATGAGCAGTTCTTC,CASSILQGHEQFF
-,TRBV15,TRBJ1-2,TRBD1,17,TGTGCCACCAGCAGAGGGTCGGGACAGGCGACTAACTATGGCTACACCTTC,CATSRGSGQATNYGYTF
-,TRBV5-6,TRBJ1-3,-,16,TGTGCCAGCTGTCATCGGACGGAGTACTCTGGAAACGCCATATATTTT,CASCHRTEYSGNAIYF
-,TRBV19,TRBJ2-5,-,13,TGTGCCAGCAGAGTACCCGCCGGAGAGACCCAGTACTTC,CASRVPAGETQYF
-,TRBV5-1,TRBJ2-5,TRBD2,18,TGCGCCAGCAGCTGGGGTGAAGATATCGGGACTAGCGGTGAGACCCAGTACTTC,CASSWGEDIGTSGETQYF
few,TRBV19,TRBJ2-7,TRBD1,14,TGTGCCAGTAGTGTCCGGACAGGGGGCGCGGTGCAGTACTTC,CASSVRTGGAVQYF
large,TRBV11-2,TRBJ1-1,-,11,TGTGCCAGCAGCTTAGTTTTTGAAGCTTTCTTT,CASSLVFEAFF
-,TRBV7-3,TRBJ1-1,TRBD1,15,TGTGCCAGCAGCCCTCATACAGGGGCGAACACTGAAGCTTTCTTT,CASSPHTGANTEAFF
-,TRBV6-5,TRBJ1-1,-,15,TGTGCCAGCAGCGACAGGACGGGGAGGAACACTGAAGCTTTCTTT,CASSDRTGRNTEAFF
-,TRBV5-6,TRBJ1-1,-,13,TGTGCCAGCAGTTCAGGGCTCTACACTGAAGCTTTCTTT,CASSSGLYTEAFF
once,TRBV9,TRBJ2-3,-,14,TGTGCCAGCAGCGTAGCTCATAGCACAGATACGCAGTATTTT,CASSVAHSTDTQYF
-,TRBV28,TRBJ1-3,-,15,TGTGCCAGCAGTTTACAGGGAATCTCTGGAAACACCATATATTTT,CASSLQGISGNTIYF
-,TRBV19,TRBJ2-7,-,14,TGTGCCAGTAGTCCCATGGGGACTTCCTACGAGCAGTACTTC,CASSPMGTSYEQYF
few,TRBV16,TRBJ1-1,-,14,TGTGCCAGCAGCCAATCGGGGGGAGAAACTGAAGCTTTCTTT,CASSQSGGETEAFF
few,TRBV28,TRBJ2-7,-,13,TGTGCCAGCAGTGCGAGACAGTACCACGAGCAGTACTTC,CASSARQYHEQYF
-,TRBV6-2/TRBV6-3,TRBJ2-7,TRBD2,13,TGTGCCAGCAGCCCTACGGCGGGGGGCGAGCAGTACTTC,CASSPTAGGEQYF
hyperexpanded,TRBV4-1,TRBJ2-5,-,16,TGCGCCAGCAGCCAAGGAACCTGGGGGCGTGAAGAGACCCAGTACTTC,CASSQGTWGREETQYF
hyperexpanded,TRBV7-8,TRBJ1-1,-,13,TGTGCCAGCAGCATAACATGGGACACTGAAGCTTTCTTT,CASSITWDTEAFF